This T cell receptor beta chain was observed in a study of T cell responses to AZD1222 COVID-19 vaccine. The study, taken as a whole, reports: Clonal diversity was possibly underestimated, and white British individuals and females predominated among donors.

The method was immunoSEQ multiplex PCR; TCRdb's version includes in-frame clones alone and lacks a portion of them. The sample has roughly 120,000 clones, 70% to 90% seen once. This clone occurred a few times. Its matching antigen is unknown. Germline CDR1 SEHNR, CDR2 FQNEAQ (reference sequence). This CDR3 has 12 amino acids. The germline V and J ends were trimmed by 3 bases and 2 bases, with 3 bases remaining between them. The source was peripheral blood, collected on day 0 of AZD1222 vaccination. V is TRBV7-9 and J is TRBJ2-3, with D hard to call. This TCR was sampled from an adult in good health. This CDR3 reads CASSFPTDTQYF. The CDR3 DNA reads as TGTGCCAGCAGCTTCCCCACAGATACGCAGTATTTT.